Listed below are T cell receptor beta chains from one sample, sequenced in a study of blood T cells in healthy people across ages. TCRdb reprocessed the 5' RACE reads via MiXCR and lists one record per CDR3 protein. This sample carries 550,000 to 750,000 distinct CDR3 sequences, 20% to 25% of them seen once, and the ten largest clones take 3.5% to 4%. Sequenced material: blood. The receptors derive from an older man in good health. Both conserved end residues are part of each CDR3. D genes are given only for firm matches. Expanded clones are given a class, and other clones once, few, many or no size at all.

J,V,size,D,DNA,CDR3
TRBJ1-2,TRBV29-1,-,-,TGCAGCGGGGCGGGACGGAACTATGGCTACACCTTC,CSGAGRNYGYTF
TRBJ1-4,TRBV6-5,-,-,TGTGCCAGCAACGACCGGGGTCCTGATGAAAAACTGTTTTTT,CASNDRGPDEKLFF
TRBJ2-3,TRBV15,few,TRBD2,TGTGCCACCAGCAGAGATGTTGGGGGACTAGCGGGAACGGATACGCAGTATTTT,CATSRDVGGLAGTDTQYF
TRBJ2-7,TRBV7-6,many,TRBD2,TGTGCCAGCAGCCCAGGGACTAGCCACGAGCAGTACTTC,CASSPGTSHEQYF
TRBJ2-5,TRBV5-1,few,-,TGCGCCAGCAGCTTGTCGAGCGGAGCGTACCAAGAGACCCAGTACTTC,CASSLSSGAYQETQYF
TRBJ2-5,TRBV29-1,many,-,TGCAGCGTCGTACGGCCGACGGTAGAGACCCAGTACTTC,CSVVRPTVETQYF
TRBJ2-3,TRBV10-2,-,-,TGCGCCAGCACCCCAGTCCCGTGGGATACGCAGTATTTT,CASTPVPWDTQYF
TRBJ2-2,TRBV3-1,-,-,TGTGCCAGCAGCAAAAGGAGGGACACAGGAACCACCGGGGAGCTGTTTTTT,CASSKRRDTGTTGELFF
TRBJ2-7,TRBV10-3,few,-,TGTGCCATCAGTGAGAATCGTGGGATCTACGAGCAGTACTTC,CAISENRGIYEQYF
TRBJ2-2,TRBV10-3,many,-,TGTGCCATCAGTGCTGGCGGGGGCAGTCGTCGGGAGCTGTTTTTT,CAISAGGGSRRELFF
TRBJ2-5,TRBV11-2,-,-,TGTGCCAGCAGCTTAGCCGTGGGAGTGAGAGAGACCCAGTACTTC,CASSLAVGVRETQYF
TRBJ1-3,TRBV7-9,few,-,TGTGCCAGCAGCTCCCTTAGCTCTGGAAACACCATATATTTT,CASSSLSSGNTIYF
TRBJ1-1,TRBV7-9,-,-,TGTGCCAGCAGCTTAGAGGGTGTTAGCACTGAAGCTTTCTTT,CASSLEGVSTEAFF
TRBJ2-1,TRBV15,-,TRBD2,TGTGCCACCAGCAGCGGGACTATGGGGAATGAGCAGTTCTTC,CATSSGTMGNEQFF
TRBJ2-6,TRBV5-4,-,TRBD1,TGTGCCAGCAGCCCGGGACAGTCTGGGGCCAACGTCCTGACTTTC,CASSPGQSGANVLTF
TRBJ2-1,TRBV27,few,-,TGTGCCAGCAGTTTTATACTAAGCCAGGGAAACAATGAGCAGTTCTTC,CASSFILSQGNNEQFF
TRBJ1-5,TRBV20-1,-,-,TGCAGCGCTACCTCCCCCAATCAGCCCCAGCATTTT,CSATSPNQPQHF
TRBJ2-5,TRBV10-3,many,-,TGTGCCATCAGTGATCGGGGCCAAGAGACCCAGTACTTC,CAISDRGQETQYF
TRBJ2-7,TRBV5-8,-,-,TGTGCCAGCAGCAGACAGGTCCATCCCTACGAGCAGTACTTC,CASSRQVHPYEQYF
TRBJ1-5,TRBV7-2,few,-,TGTGCCAGCAGCTTAACGCAGGGGTCTCAGCCCCAGCATTTT,CASSLTQGSQPQHF
TRBJ2-7,TRBV6-1,-,TRBD2,TGTGCCAGCAGAGAACGTCTTAGCGGGGGATCCTACGAGCAGTACTTC,CASRERLSGGSYEQYF
TRBJ1-5,TRBV7-2,few,-,TGTGCCAGCAGCTCGGTATTTGGAGGCAGGCAGCCCCAGCATTTT,CASSSVFGGRQPQHF
TRBJ2-3,TRBV5-6,few,-,TGTGCCAGCAGCTCCAGGGGGACTTCCACAGATACGCAGTATTTT,CASSSRGTSTDTQYF
TRBJ2-1,TRBV11-2,few,TRBD2,TGTGCCAGCAGCCACACATTAGCGGGAGGGTTCAATGAGCAGTTCTTC,CASSHTLAGGFNEQFF
TRBJ1-5,TRBV19,-,-,TGTGCCAGTAGCATACAGGGATATAGGGGCAATCAGCCCCAGCATTTT,CASSIQGYRGNQPQHF
TRBJ2-7,TRBV7-9,-,TRBD1,TGTGCCAGCAGCTTAAGGGCAGGGGGCAACTACGAGCAGTACTTC,CASSLRAGGNYEQYF